The rows below give T cell receptor beta chains drawn from one sample of a study of spatial heterogeneity in lung cancer. TCRdb used MiXCR to reprocess the 5' RACE reads, holding one entry per CDR3 protein. This table has approximately 40,000 distinct CDR3 sequences, approximately 5.2% appearing once. Sequences were derived from PBMCs, sampled at surgery. The source of these receptors is a female donor with early-stage non-small cell lung cancer. Each CDR3 is given with its conserved first and last residue. The D gene is left open where the match is weak. The size of a clone is reported for some rows only, either as once, few or many, or as a class for expanded clones.

len	abundance	v_gene	j_gene	d_gene	CDR3aa	CDR3nt
12	many	TRBV29-1	TRBJ1-2	TRBD1	CSVATGFYGYTF	TGCAGCGTCGCGACAGGGTTCTATGGCTACACCTTC
13	NA	TRBV7-8	TRBJ1-1	NA	CASSPRVSTEAFF	TGTGCCAGCAGCCCGAGGGTGAGCACTGAAGCTTTCTTT
14	many	TRBV7-2	TRBJ2-5	TRBD1	CASVLDRGRETQYF	TGTGCCAGCGTACTGGACAGGGGGCGGGAGACCCAGTACTTC
15	NA	TRBV20-1	TRBJ1-2	TRBD1	CSARRSHRGLYGYTF	TGCAGTGCTAGACGCTCCCACAGGGGTCTTTATGGCTACACCTTC
13	many	TRBV20-1	TRBJ2-3	TRBD2	CSASRTSADTQYF	TGCAGTGCTAGCCGGACTAGCGCAGATACGCAGTATTTT
15	few	TRBV5-1	TRBJ2-7	TRBD1	CASSLYGTGPYEQYF	TGCGCCAGCAGCTTGTATGGGACAGGGCCCTACGAGCAGTACTTC
16	many	TRBV6-1	TRBJ2-1	TRBD1	CASSVSGTGTYNEQFF	TGTGCCAGCAGTGTTTCCGGGACAGGTACCTACAATGAGCAGTTCTTC
16	many	TRBV29-1	TRBJ2-7	TRBD1	CSVESPGQGRRYEQYF	TGCAGCGTTGAGTCTCCGGGACAGGGTAGGCGGTACGAGCAGTACTTC
17	many	TRBV28	TRBJ1-2	TRBD1	CASSLGGTGGANYGYTF	TGTGCCAGCAGTTTAGGTGGGACAGGGGGCGCAAACTATGGCTACACCTTC
18	many	TRBV20-1	TRBJ1-1	TRBD1	CSARVRPGDRGSNTEAFF	TGCAGTGCTAGAGTAAGACCTGGGGACAGGGGGTCGAACACTGAAGCTTTCTTT
14	many	TRBV19	TRBJ1-2	TRBD1	CASSIPGQGYGYTF	TGTGCCAGTAGCATCCCGGGACAGGGGTACGGCTACACCTTC
15	many	TRBV4-1	TRBJ1-5	NA	CASSPNRALGQPQHF	TGCGCCAGCAGCCCCAACAGGGCCCTAGGTCAGCCCCAGCATTTT
14	many	TRBV12-3/TRBV12-4	TRBJ2-7	TRBD1	CASRYGTGVHEQYF	TGTGCCAGCAGGTACGGGACAGGGGTCCACGAGCAGTACTTC
14	many	TRBV9	TRBJ2-1	TRBD1	CASSPRTGVNEQFF	TGTGCCAGCAGCCCCCGGACAGGGGTTAATGAGCAGTTCTTC
15	many	TRBV6-2/TRBV6-3	TRBJ2-6	NA	CASNGVNSGANVLTF	TGTGCCAGCAATGGCGTGAACTCTGGGGCCAACGTCCTGACTTTC
14	many	TRBV11-2	TRBJ2-1	TRBD2	CASSLLSGTDEQFF	TGTGCCAGCAGCCTGCTGAGCGGGACTGATGAGCAGTTCTTC
10	many	TRBV2	TRBJ2-5	NA	CASSQETQYF	TGTGCCAGCAGCCAAGAGACCCAGTACTTC
16	many	TRBV7-8	TRBJ2-7	NA	CASSLDQQYGYVEQYF	TGTGCCAGCAGCTTAGATCAACAGTACGGATACGTGGAGCAGTACTTC
14	many	TRBV5-5	TRBJ2-7	NA	CASSFGTGPYEQYF	TGTGCCAGCAGCTTTGGGACCGGGCCCTACGAGCAGTACTTC
15	many	TRBV2	TRBJ2-2	TRBD1	CASRGRTGDTGELFF	TGTGCCAGCAGAGGCCGGACAGGGGACACCGGGGAGCTGTTTTTT
14	many	TRBV3-1	TRBJ2-1	NA	CASSQEVSYNEQFF	TGTGCCAGCAGCCAAGAAGTATCATACAATGAGCAGTTCTTC
13	NA	TRBV5-5	TRBJ1-4	NA	CASSRQRNEKLFF	TGTGCCAGCAGTCGACAGCGCAATGAAAAACTGTTTTTT
14	many	TRBV9	TRBJ2-5	NA	CASSVGGVSETQYF	TGTGCCAGCAGCGTAGGGGGGGTTTCGGAGACCCAGTACTTC
17	many	TRBV6-2/TRBV6-3	TRBJ2-1	TRBD2	CASSRRVSAGGDNEQFF	TGTGCCAGCAGTAGACGGGTGAGCGCGGGAGGGGACAATGAGCAGTTCTTC
17	many	TRBV6-5	TRBJ2-7	TRBD2	CASSRKSGLAATYEQYF	TGTGCCAGCAGCCGGAAAAGCGGACTAGCCGCGACCTACGAGCAGTACTTC
14	NA	TRBV7-9	TRBJ2-1	NA	CASTAVSGYNEQFF	TGTGCCAGCACCGCGGTTTCAGGTTACAATGAGCAGTTCTTC
17	medium-sized	TRBV11-1	TRBJ2-1	TRBD2	CASSFDSGVGSYNEQFF	TGTGCCAGCAGCTTTGATAGCGGGGTCGGATCCTACAATGAGCAGTTCTTC